The clone carrying this T cell receptor beta chain was counted ten times or more. Antigen unknown. The data derive from a study of T cells in Graves' hyperthyroidism and ophthalmopathy. This CDR3 spans 16 amino acids. The V end was cut by 3 bases, the J end by 4 bases, with 18 bases between. Study results and caveats: In blood, most of the thyroid clonotypes expanded above 0.001 were also present.

The investigators amplified TCR beta CDR3 regions from RNA transcripts. HTBI primers were employed in a first-round RT-PCR of the TCR CDR3. TCRdb ran MiXCR on the multiplex PCR reads and lists one entry per CDR3 protein. The sample has over 250,000 distinct CDR3 sequences, around 20% seen once. This receptor was taken from a man aged 25 to 40 with Graves' ophthalmopathy. The rearrangement uses TRBV12-3 or TRBV12-4 and TRBJ1-1, with D possibly matching TRBD1 (6 bases). The sample taken for sequencing was blood. The DNA for the CDR3 is TGTGCCAGCAGTTTGGGGTCGGGGCGAGGGGGCACTGAAGCTTTCTTT. Its protein product is CASSLGSGRGGTEAFF.